Included here is one T cell receptor beta chain sequence, with context. This clone was detected once. The antigen this receptor binds is unknown. Base quality data are lacking; no much larger clone is found one base away. The sample is drawn from a study of blood T cell repertoires in COVID-19 (TCRdb year 2020). Regarding the research as a whole: Samples from collaborators originated in the United States, Italy and Spain and spanned both the acute and convalescent phases of COVID-19. The material from the prospective study consisted of cDNA or gDNA derived from T cells, B-cell-depleted T cells, or PBMCs. Deeply sampled blood TCRbeta repertoires from subjects exposed to, actively infected with, or recovered from COVID-19 were included in the dataset. The repertoires were released in a freely available public database intended as a resource for research on the immune response to SARS-CoV-2. The samples were drawn from the first 160 participants of the ongoing ImmuneRACE study and from under 1,500 subjects provided by 6 global collaborators. Nearly every sample came with metadata listing a de-identified subject ID, COVID-19 status, age in years and sex. Where available, HLA class I and class II types were obtained from metadata supplied by the sample provider rather than from assay-based typing.

General findings and caveats noted by the study authors: The amount of clinical and demographic metadata varied by source and participant and was provided uncurated.

Compared with germline, V lacks 4 bases and J lacks 10 bases; bases without a gene match: 6. CDR1 SGHRS and CDR2 YFSETQ are derived from the germline V gene. The CDR3 goes from the cysteine to the phenylalanine over 14 residues. Only the CDR3 region is kept as DNA, spanning 42 bases read in frame from base 1. Participants in the prospective study were aged about 18 to 89 years, lived in about two dozen United States geographic areas, and enrolled through a virtual design. To assign participants to cohorts, the prospective study relied on clinical history that participants themselves reported in a screening survey and a study questionnaire. Exposed participants were defined as having been in contact with someone with a PCR-confirmed or clinician-diagnosed COVID-19 case within 2 weeks of study entry. In the prospective study, mobile phlebotomists collected whole blood, serum and a nasopharyngeal or oropharyngeal swab from each participant. Participants in the prospective study had the option to provide additional blood draws and questionnaires over a 2-month period. Blood samples from the prospective study were shipped frozen or at room temperature prior to DNA extraction.

The immunoSEQ Assay, a bias-controlled multiplex PCR, was used to amplify TCRbeta CDR3 regions from genomic DNA. The authors' pipeline ran thus. Within the assay, amplification of reference gene primers was used to estimate how many nucleated cells each sample contained. To quantify the absolute abundance of each unique TCRbeta CDR3 rearrangement, sequence reads were collapsed and filtered. Productive Simpson clonality was computed per sample as the square root of Simpson's diversity index over productive rearrangements. Here the immuneACCESS table is served through TCRdb, limited to in-frame sequences with V and J called. Missing clones are a known gap in these copies; in checked studies unresolved V genes cover under half, and the rest lacks a known reason. V and J calls and clone size follow that table, whereas D and trimming were derived from the DNA. The sample table holds hundreds of thousands of clones, of which 80% to 85% were seen once. 5% of the sample belongs to the ten largest clones.

The clonotype comes from a man between 35 and 55 years old who had been exposed to COVID-19. The sequenced material came from PBMCs or T cells enriched from blood (not recorded which). This receptor chain uses TRBV5-1 and TRBJ2-1, and 12 junction bases match TRBD2. The nucleotides read TGCGCCAGCAGCCGGACTAGCGGGACAGAAGAGCAGTTCTTC. Its translation reads: CASSRTSGTEEQFF.